This T cell receptor beta chain was sequenced for a study of blood T cell repertoires in COVID-19. Study background: Acute and convalescent COVID-19 specimens originated in the United States, Italy and Spain. T cells, B-cell-depleted T cells, or PBMCs provided the cDNA or gDNA that served as material.

This clone was seen a few times. Under the authors' procedure: From reference gene primer amplification, estimates of nucleated cell counts were derived. Sequencing used immunoSEQ multiplex PCR; TCRdb keeps in-frame clones, though not all of them. That table furnishes V, J and clone size, whereas the DNA furnished D and trimming. The sample has 52,000 or so clones, around 79% seen once. V shed 0 bases, J shed 5 bases, and the junction held 5 bases outside the gene matches. This CDR3 is built from 15 residues. Germline V gene data show CDR1 as SGHTA and CDR2 as FQGTGA. The source is a human donor in a cohort sampled during active COVID-19. This chain joins TRBV7-3 and TRBJ2-7; TRBD1 matches 9 bases. Material for sequencing was peripheral blood. CDR3 sequence: CASSLTGTGLNEQYF. Here the CDR3 DNA reads TGTGCCAGCAGCTTAACCGGGACAGGGCTCAACGAGCAGTACTTC.